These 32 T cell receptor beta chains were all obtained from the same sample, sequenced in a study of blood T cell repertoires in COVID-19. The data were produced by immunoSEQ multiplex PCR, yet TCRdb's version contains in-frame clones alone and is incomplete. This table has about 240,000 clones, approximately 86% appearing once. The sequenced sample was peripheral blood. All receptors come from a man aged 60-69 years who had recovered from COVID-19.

This CDR3 is CASSMSGRDQPQHF. The CDR3 DNA reads as TGTGCCAGTAGTATGAGTGGGCGAGATCAGCCCCAGCATTTT. This chain connects TRBV19 to TRBJ1-5; the D is unclear. The V end was cut by 3 bases, the J end by 5 bases, with 11 bases between. This CDR3 contains 14 residues. Germline loops: CDR1 LNHDA, CDR2 SQIVND (reference sequence).

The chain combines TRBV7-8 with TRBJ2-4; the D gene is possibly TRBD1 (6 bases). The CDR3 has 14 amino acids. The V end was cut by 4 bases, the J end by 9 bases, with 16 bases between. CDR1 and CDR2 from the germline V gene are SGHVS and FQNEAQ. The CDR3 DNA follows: TGTGCCAGCAGCTCAAACAGGGTTTTCGGCATTCAGTACTTC. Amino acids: CASSSNRVFGIQYF. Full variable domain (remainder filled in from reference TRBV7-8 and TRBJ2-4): GAGVSQSPRYKVAKRGQDVALRCDPISGHVSLFWYQQALGQGPEFLTYFQNEAQLDKSGLPSDRFFAERPEGSVSTLKIQRTQQEDSAVYLCASSSNRVFGIQYFGAGTRLSVL.

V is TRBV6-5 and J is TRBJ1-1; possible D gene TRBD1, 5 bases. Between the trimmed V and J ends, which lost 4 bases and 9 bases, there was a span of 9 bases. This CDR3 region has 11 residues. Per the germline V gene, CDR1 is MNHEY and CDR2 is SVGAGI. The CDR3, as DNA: TGTGCCAGCAGTTTGGGGGGGAAAGCTTTCTTT. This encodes CASSLGGKAFF.

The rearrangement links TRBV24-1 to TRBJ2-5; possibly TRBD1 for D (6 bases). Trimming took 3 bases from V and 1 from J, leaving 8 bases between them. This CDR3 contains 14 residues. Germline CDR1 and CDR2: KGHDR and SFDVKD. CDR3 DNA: TGTGCCACCAGTGATGTGACAGGCCAAGAGACCCAGTACTTC. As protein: CATSDVTGQETQYF.

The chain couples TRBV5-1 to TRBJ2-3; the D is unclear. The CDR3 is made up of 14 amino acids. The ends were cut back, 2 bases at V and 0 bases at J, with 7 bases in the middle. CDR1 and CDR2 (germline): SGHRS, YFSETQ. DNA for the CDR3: TGCGCCAGCAGCTTTGAGTTAAGCACAGATACGCAGTATTTT. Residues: CASSFELSTDTQYF.

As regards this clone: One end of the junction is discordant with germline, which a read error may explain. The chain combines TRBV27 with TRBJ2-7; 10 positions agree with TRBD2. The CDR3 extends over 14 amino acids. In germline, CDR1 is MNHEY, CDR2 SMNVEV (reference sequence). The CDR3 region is CASGIGLAVFEVHF. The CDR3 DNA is TGTGCCAGCGGCATCGGACTAGCGGTGTTCGAGGTGCACTTC.

The CDR3: CASSLSTGVSYGYTF. CDR3 in DNA: TGTGCCAGCAGCTTATCGACAGGGGTGTCCTATGGCTACACCTTC. The chain couples TRBV7-9 to TRBJ1-2; 8 nucleotides line up with TRBD1. CDR3 length equals 15 residues. The V and J ends lost 2 bases and 4 bases, in that order; junction bases with no gene match: 6. The germline V gene has CDR1 SEHNR and CDR2 FQNEAQ (reference sequence).

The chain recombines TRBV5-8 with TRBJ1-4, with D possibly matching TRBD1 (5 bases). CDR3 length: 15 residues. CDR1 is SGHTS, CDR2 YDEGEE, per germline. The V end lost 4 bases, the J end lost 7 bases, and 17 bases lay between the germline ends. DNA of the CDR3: TGTGCCAGCAGCACGAACAGGCTCTTTGGTGAAAAACTGTTTTTT. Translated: CASSTNRLFGEKLFF.

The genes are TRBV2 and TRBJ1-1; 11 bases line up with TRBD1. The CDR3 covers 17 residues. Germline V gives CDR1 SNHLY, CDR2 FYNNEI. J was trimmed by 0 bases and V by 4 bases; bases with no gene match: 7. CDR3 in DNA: TGTGCCAGCAGTGGGACAGGGGGCAATTTTATGAACACTGAAGCTTTCTTT. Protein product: CASSGTGGNFMNTEAFF.

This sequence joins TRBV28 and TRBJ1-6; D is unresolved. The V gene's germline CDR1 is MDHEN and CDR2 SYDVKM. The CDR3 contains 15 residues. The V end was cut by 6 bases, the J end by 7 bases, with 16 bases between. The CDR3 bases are TGTGCCAGCAGCACCACCCAGGTGTGGAATTCACCCCTCCACTTT. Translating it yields CASSTTQVWNSPLHF. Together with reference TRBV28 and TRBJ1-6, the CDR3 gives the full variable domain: DVKVTQSSRYLVKRTGEKVFLECVQDMDHENMFWYRQDPGLGLRLIYFSYDVKMKEKGDIPEGYSVSREKKERFSLILESASTNQTSMYLCASSTTQVWNSPLHFGNGTRLTVT.

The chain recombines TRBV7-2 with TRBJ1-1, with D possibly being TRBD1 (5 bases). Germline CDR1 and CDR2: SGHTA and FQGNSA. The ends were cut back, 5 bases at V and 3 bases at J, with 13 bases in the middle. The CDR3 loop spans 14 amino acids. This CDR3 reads CASSPRDFYTEAFF. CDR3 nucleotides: TGTGCCAGCAGCCCCCGGGACTTCTACACTGAAGCTTTCTTT.

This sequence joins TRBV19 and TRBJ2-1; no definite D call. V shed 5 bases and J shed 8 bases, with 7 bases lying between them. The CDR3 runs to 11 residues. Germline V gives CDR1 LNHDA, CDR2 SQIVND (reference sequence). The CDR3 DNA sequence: TGTGCCAGTAGTCTGGGCCATGAGCAGTTCTTC. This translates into CASSLGHEQFF.

CDR3 bases: TGTGCCAGCAGCACCCAGACAGGCAATCAGCCCCAGCATTTT. It translates to CASSTQTGNQPQHF. V and J are TRBV7-9 and TRBJ1-5; D perhaps matches TRBD1 (5 bases). V gave up 5 bases and J gave up 2 bases, with 10 bases separating them. This CDR3 is built from 14 residues. Germline loops: CDR1 SEHNR, CDR2 FQNEAQ (reference sequence).

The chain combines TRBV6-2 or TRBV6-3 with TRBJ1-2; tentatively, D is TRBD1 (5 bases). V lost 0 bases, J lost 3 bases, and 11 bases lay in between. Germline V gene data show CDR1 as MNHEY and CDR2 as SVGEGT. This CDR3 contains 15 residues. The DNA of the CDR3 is TGTGCCAGCAGTTACTCTAGCGGCAGGGACTATGGCTACACCTTC. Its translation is CASSYSSGRDYGYTF.

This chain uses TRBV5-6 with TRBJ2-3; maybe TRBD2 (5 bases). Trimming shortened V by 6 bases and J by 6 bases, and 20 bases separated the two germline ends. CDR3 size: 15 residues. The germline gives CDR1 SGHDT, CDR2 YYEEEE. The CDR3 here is CASTTLGSAVDTQYF. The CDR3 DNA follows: TGTGCCAGCACCACACTAGGATCCGCGGTCGATACGCAGTATTTT.

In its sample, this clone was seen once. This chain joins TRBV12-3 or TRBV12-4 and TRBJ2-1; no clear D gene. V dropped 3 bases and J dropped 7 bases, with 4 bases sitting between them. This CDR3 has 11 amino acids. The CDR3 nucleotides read TGTGCCAGCAGTTTCCTTAATGAGCAGTTCTTC. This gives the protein CASSFLNEQFF.

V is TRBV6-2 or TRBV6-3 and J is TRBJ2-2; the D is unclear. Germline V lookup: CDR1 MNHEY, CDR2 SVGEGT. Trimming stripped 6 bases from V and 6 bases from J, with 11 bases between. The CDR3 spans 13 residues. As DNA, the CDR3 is TGTGCCAGCAGCCCCACATTCTCCGGGGAGCTGTTTTTT. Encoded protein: CASSPTFSGELFF.

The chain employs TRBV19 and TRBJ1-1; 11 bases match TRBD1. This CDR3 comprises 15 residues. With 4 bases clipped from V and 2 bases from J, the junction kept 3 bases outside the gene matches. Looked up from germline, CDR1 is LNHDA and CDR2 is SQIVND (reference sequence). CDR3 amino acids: CASSTGQGANTEAFF. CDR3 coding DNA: TGTGCCAGTAGTACAGGACAGGGGGCAAACACTGAAGCTTTCTTT. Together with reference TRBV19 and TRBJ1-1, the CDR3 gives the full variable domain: DGGITQSPKYLFRKEGQNVTLSCEQNLNHDAMYWYRQDPGQGLRLIYYSQIVNDFQKGDIAEGYSVSREKKESFPLTVTSAQKNPTAFYLCASSTGQGANTEAFFGQGTRLTVV.

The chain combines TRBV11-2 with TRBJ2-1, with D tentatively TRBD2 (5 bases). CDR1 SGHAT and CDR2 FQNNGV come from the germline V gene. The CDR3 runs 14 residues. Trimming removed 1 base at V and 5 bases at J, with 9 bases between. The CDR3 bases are TGTGCCAGCAGCTTAGGACTATACAACAATGAGCAGTTCTTC. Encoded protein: CASSLGLYNNEQFF.

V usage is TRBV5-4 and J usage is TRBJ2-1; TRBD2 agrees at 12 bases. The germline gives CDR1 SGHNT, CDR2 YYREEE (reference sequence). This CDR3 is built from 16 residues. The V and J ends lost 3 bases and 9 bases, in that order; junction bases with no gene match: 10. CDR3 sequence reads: CASSSLSSGGAIEQFF. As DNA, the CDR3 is TGTGCCAGCAGCTCCCTGTCTAGCGGGGGGGCCATTGAGCAGTTCTTC.

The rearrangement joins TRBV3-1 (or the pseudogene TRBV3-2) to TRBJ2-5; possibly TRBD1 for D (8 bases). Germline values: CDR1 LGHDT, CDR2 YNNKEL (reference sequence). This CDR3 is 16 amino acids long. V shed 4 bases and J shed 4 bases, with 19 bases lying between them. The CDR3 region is CASSPRTGRGGETQYF. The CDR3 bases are TGTGCCAGCAGCCCCCGGACAGGGAGGGGTGGAGAGACCCAGTACTTC.

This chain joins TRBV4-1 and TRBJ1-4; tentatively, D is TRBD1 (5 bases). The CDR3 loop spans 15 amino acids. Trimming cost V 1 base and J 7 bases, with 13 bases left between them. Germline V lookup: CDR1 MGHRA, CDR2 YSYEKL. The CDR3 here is CASSQGGRAVEKLFF. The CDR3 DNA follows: TGCGCCAGCAGCCAAGGGGGCAGGGCAGTTGAAAAACTGTTTTTT.

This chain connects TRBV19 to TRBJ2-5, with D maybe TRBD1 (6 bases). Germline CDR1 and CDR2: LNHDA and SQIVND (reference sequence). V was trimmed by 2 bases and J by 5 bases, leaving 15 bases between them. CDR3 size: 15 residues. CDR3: CASSIQDSPAETQYF. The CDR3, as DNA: TGTGCCAGTAGTATACAGGACAGTCCGGCGGAGACCCAGTACTTC.

The CDR3 is CAISAGGYEQYV. DNA of the CDR3: TGTGCCATCAGTGCAGGGGGCTACGAGCAGTACGTC. The chain links TRBV10-3 to TRBJ2-7; 7 bases agree with TRBD1. CDR1 is ENHRY, CDR2 SYGVKD, per germline. The V gene end was trimmed by 4 bases and the J gene end by 3 bases; junction bases not matched to a gene: 0. The CDR3 is 12 residues long.

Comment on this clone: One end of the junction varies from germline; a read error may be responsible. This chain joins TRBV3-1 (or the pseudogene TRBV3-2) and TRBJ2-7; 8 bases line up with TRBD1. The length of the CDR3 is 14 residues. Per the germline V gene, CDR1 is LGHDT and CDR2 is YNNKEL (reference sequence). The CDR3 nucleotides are TGTGCCAGCACCCAAAAGGGACAGGACTACGAGCAGTACTTC. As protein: CASTQKGQDYEQYF.

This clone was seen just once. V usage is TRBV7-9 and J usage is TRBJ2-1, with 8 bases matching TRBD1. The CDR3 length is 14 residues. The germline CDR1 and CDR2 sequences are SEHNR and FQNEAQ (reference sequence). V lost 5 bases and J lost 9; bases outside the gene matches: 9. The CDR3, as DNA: TGTGCCAGCAGCCAAAGATCAGGGGGCGGTGAGCAGTTCTTC. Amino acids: CASSQRSGGGEQFF.

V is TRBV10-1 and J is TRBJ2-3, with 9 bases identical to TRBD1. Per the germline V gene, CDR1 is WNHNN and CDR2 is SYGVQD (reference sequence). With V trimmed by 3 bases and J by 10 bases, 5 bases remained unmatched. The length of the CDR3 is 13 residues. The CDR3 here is CASSEWDRAAQYF. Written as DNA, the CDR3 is TGCGCCAGCAGTGAATGGGACAGGGCAGCGCAGTATTTT.

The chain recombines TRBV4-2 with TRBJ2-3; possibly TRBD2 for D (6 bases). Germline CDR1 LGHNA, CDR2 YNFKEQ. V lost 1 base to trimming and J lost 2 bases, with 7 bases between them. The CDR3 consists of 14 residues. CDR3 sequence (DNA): TGTGCCAGCAGCCAAGGCGGGAACACAGATACGCAGTATTTT. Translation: CASSQGGNTDTQYF.

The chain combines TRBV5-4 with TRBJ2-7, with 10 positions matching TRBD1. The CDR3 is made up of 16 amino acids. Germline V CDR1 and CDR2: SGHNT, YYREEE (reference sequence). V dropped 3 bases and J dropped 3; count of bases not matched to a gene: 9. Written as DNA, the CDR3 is TGTGCCAGCAGCTCAGGAGACAGGGGGCTAAACTACGAGCAGTACTTC. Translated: CASSSGDRGLNYEQYF.

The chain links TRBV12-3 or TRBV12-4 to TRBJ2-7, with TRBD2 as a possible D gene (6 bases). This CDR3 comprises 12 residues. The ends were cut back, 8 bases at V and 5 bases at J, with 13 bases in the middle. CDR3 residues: CASAWGRNEQYV. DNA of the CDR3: TGTGCCAGCGCTTGGGGGAGGAACGAGCAGTACGTC.

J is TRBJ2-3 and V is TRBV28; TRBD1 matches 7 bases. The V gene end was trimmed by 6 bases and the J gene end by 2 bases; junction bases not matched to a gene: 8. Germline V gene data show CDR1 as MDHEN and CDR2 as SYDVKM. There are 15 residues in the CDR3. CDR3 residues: CASRGRDSHTDTQYF. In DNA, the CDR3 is TGTGCCAGCAGGGGACGGGACAGCCACACAGATACGCAGTATTTT.

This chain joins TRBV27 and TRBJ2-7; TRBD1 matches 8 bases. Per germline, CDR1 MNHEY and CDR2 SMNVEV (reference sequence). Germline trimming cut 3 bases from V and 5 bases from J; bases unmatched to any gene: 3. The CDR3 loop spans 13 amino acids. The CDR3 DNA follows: TGTGCCAGCAGTTTGGACAGGGTCCACGAGCAGTACTTC. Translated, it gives CASSLDRVHEQYF.